The source of this T cell receptor beta chain is a study of early T cells in non-severe SARS-CoV-2 infection. This clonotype was recorded at least ten times. The antigen is unknown. Notes on the study in general: VDJdb-based annotation leaned toward anti-spike CD8 responses and missed private and CD4 specificities.

Separate cDNA molecules each had unique molecular identifiers attached to them. TCRdb called the 5' RACE reads again in MiXCR, with one record for every CDR3 protein. The sample consists of over 75,000 distinct CDR3 sequences, about 15% of them appearing once. This CDR3 is 14 amino acids long. V lost 3 bases and J lost 1, with 7 bases in between. Per germline, CDR1 DFQATT and CDR2 SNEGSKA (reference sequence). This TCR was recovered from an adult who was a healthcare worker with PCR-confirmed SARS-CoV-2 infection or an uninfected control (not recorded which). The sample consisted of whole blood. The V gene is TRBV20-1, the J gene TRBJ2-6, with D unclear. The DNA of the CDR3 is TGCAGTGCTAGTTCCGGGTCTGGGGCCAACGTCCTGACTTTC. Amino acid sequence: CSASSGSGANVLTF.